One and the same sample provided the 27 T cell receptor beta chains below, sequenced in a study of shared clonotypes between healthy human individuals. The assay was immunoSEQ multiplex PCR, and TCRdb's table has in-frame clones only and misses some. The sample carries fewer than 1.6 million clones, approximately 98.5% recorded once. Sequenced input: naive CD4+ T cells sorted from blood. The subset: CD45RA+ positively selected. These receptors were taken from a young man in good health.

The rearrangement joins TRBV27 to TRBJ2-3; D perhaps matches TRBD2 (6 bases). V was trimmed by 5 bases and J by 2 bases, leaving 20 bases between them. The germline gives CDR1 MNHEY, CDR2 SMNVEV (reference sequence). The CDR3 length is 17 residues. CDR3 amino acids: CASSRRERAVPTDTQYF. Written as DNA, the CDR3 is TGTGCCAGCAGTAGGAGGGAAAGAGCGGTTCCCACAGATACGCAGTATTTT.

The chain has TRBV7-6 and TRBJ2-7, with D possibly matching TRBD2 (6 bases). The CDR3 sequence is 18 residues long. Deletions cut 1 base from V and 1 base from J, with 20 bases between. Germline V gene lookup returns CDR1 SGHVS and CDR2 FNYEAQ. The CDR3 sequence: CASSLVSPILAGSYEQYF. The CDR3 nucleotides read TGTGCCAGCAGCTTAGTCAGCCCAATACTGGCGGGATCCTACGAGCAGTACTTC.

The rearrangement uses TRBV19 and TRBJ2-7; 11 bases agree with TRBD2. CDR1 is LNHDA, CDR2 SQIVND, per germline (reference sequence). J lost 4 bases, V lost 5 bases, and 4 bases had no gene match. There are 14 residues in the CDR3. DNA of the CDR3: TGTGCCAGTAGTGGCGCTAGCGGGAGGTACGAGCAGTACTTC. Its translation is CASSGASGRYEQYF.

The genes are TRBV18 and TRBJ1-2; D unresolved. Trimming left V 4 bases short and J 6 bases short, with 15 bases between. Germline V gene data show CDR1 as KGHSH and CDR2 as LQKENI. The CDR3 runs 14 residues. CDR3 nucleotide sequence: TGTGCCAGCTCACTGACAAGAACTATGGATGGCTACACCTTC. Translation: CASSLTRTMDGYTF.

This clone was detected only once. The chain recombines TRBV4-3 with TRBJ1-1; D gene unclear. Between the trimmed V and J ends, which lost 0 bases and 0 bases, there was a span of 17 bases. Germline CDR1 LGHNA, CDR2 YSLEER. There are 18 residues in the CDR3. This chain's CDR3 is CASSQDPDLGGMNTEAFF. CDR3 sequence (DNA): TGCGCCAGCAGCCAAGATCCCGACTTGGGCGGGATGAACACTGAAGCTTTCTTT.

The CDR3 region has the DNA TGCGCCAGCATGGGACAGTTTCCCTACGAGCAGTACTTC. The encoded protein is CASMGQFPYEQYF. The chain has TRBV4-1 and TRBJ2-7; 7 bases fit TRBD1. This CDR3 has 13 amino acids. J gave up 2 bases and V 7 bases, and 5 bases lay outside the gene matches. Germline-derived CDR1 and CDR2 are MGHRA and YSYEKL.

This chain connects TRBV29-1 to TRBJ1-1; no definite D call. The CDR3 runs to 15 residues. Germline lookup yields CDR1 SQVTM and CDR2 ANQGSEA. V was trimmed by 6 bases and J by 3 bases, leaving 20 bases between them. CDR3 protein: CSVSTDWVRDTEAFF. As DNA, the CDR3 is TGCAGCGTCTCCACCGACTGGGTACGGGACACTGAAGCTTTCTTT.

The CDR3 sequence is CASSPLAGGFLSYEQYF. Here the CDR3 DNA reads TGTGCCAGCTCACCTCTAGCGGGAGGTTTCCTATCCTACGAGCAGTACTTC. J is TRBJ2-7 and V is TRBV18; 11 nucleotides match TRBD2. Germline V gene lookup returns CDR1 KGHSH and CDR2 LQKENI. Trimming took 3 bases from V and 1 from J; bases not matched to a gene: 8. This CDR3 comprises 17 residues. Variable domain in full (rest from reference TRBV18 and TRBJ2-7): NAGVMQNPRHLVRRRGQEARLRCSPMKGHSHVYWYRQLPEEGLKFMVYLQKENIIDESGMPKERFSAEFPKEGPSILRIQQVVRGDSAAYFCASSPLAGGFLSYEQYFGPGTRLTVT.

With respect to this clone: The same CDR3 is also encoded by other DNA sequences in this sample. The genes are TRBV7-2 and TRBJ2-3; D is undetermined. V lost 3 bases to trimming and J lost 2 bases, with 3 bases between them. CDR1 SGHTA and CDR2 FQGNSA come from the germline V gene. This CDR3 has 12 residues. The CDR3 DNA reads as TGTGCCAGCAGCTTGCTCACAGATACGCAGTATTTT. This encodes CASSLLTDTQYF.

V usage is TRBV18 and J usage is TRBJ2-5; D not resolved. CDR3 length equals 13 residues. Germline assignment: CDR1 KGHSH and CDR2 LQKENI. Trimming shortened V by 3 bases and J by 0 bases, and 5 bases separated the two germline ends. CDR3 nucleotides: TGTGCCAGCTCACCGGCGGACCAAGAGACCCAGTACTTC. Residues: CASSPADQETQYF.

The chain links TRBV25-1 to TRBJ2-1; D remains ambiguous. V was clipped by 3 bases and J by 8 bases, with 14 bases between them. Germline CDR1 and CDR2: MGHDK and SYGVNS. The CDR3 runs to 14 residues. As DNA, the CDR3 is TGTGCCAGCAGTGAGATGCTGGGGATGGATGAGCAGTTCTTC. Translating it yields CASSEMLGMDEQFF.

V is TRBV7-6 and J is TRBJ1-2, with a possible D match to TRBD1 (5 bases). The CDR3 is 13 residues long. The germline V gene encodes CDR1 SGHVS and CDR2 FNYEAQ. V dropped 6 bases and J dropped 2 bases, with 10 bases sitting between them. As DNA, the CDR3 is TGTGCCAGCAGTCCCGGACAAAACTATGGCTACACCTTC. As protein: CASSPGQNYGYTF.

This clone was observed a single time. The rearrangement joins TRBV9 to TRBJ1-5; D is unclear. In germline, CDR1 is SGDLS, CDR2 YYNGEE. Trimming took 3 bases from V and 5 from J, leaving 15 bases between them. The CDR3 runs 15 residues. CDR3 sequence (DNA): TGTGCCAGCAGCGCCGGCGGAGGGCCGTATCAGCCCCAGCATTTT. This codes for CASSAGGGPYQPQHF.

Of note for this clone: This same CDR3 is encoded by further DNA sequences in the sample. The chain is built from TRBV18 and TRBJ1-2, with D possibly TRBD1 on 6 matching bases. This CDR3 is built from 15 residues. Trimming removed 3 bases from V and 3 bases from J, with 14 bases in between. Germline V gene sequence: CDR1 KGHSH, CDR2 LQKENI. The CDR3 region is CASSPTPGQDYGYTF. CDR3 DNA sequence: TGTGCCAGCTCACCGACTCCGGGACAAGACTATGGCTACACCTTC.

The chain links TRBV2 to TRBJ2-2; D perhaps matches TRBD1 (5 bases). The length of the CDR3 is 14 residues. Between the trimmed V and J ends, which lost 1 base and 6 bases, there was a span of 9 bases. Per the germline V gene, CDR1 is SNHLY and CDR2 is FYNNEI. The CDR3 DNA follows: TGTGCCAGCAGTGAAGGAACAGGAGCCGGGGAGCTGTTTTTT. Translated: CASSEGTGAGELFF.

CDR3 sequence reads: CASSLGRGTYEQYF. In DNA, the CDR3 is TGTGCCAGCAGTTTAGGACGAGGGACCTACGAGCAGTACTTC. The V call is TRBV28, the J call TRBJ2-7; D possibly corresponds to TRBD2 (5 bases). The CDR3 totals 14 residues. With 2 bases removed from V and 2 bases from J, the gap between germline ends came to 10 bases. CDR1 is MDHEN, CDR2 SYDVKM, per germline.

CDR3 in DNA: TGTGCCAGCAGCCTGGAGAACACCGGGGAGCTGTTTTTT. Amino acid sequence: CASSLENTGELFF. The J gene is TRBJ2-2, the V gene TRBV4-2; D gene unclear. V gave up 4 bases and J gave up 1 base, with 4 bases separating them. The germline V gene has CDR1 LGHNA and CDR2 YNFKEQ. The CDR3 length is 13 residues.

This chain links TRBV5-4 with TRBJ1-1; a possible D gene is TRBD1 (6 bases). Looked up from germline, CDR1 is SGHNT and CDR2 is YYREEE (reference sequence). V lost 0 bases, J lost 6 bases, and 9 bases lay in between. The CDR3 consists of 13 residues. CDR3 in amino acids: CASSLARTAEAFF. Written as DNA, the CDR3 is TGTGCCAGCAGCTTGGCCCGGACAGCTGAAGCTTTCTTT.

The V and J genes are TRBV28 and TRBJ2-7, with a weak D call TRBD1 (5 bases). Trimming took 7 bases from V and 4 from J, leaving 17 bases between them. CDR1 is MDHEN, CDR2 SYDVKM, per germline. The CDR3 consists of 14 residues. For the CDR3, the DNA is TGTGCCAGCATCTCAGGGCCTCTGGGATACGAGCAGTACTTC. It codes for CASISGPLGYEQYF.

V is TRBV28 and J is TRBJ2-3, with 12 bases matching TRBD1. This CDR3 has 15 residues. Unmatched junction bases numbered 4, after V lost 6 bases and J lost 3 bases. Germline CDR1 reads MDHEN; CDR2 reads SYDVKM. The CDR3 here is CASRGQGAETDTQYF. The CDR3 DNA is TGTGCCAGCAGGGGACAGGGGGCCGAAACAGATACGCAGTATTTT.

In DNA, the CDR3 is TGTGCCAGTAGTATTCCAAAAGGGACCTCCAATGAGCAGTTCTTC. This gives the protein CASSIPKGTSNEQFF. The chain carries TRBV19 and TRBJ2-1; the D call may be TRBD1 or TRBD2 (5 bases each). CDR1 and CDR2 from the germline V gene are LNHDA and SQIVND (reference sequence). CDR3 size: 15 residues. Trimming left V 3 bases short and J 6 bases short, with 15 bases between.

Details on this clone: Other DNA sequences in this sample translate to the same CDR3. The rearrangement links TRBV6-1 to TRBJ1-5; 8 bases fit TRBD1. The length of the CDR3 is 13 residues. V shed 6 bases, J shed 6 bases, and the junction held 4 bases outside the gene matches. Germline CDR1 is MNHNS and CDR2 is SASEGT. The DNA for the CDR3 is TGTGCCAGCAGCAGAGACAGGGGTCAGCCCCAGCATTTT. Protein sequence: CASSRDRGQPQHF.

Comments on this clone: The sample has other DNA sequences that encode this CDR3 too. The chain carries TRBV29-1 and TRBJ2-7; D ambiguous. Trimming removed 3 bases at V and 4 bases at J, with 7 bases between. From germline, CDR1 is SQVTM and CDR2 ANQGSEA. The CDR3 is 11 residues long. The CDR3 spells CSVDLGYEQYF. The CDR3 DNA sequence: TGCAGCGTTGATCTGGGATACGAGCAGTACTTC.

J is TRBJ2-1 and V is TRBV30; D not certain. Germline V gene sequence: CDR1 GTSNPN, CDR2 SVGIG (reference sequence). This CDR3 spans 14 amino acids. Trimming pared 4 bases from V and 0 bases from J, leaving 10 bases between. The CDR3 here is CAWTGPSSYNEQFF. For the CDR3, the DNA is TGTGCCTGGACCGGGCCTAGCTCCTACAATGAGCAGTTCTTC.

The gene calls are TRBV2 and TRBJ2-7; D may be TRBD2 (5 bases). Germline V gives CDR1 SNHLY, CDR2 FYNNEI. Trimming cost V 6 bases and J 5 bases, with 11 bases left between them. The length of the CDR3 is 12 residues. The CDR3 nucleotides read TGTGCCAGCAGCTACACGAGGGACGAGCAGTACTTC. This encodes CASSYTRDEQYF.

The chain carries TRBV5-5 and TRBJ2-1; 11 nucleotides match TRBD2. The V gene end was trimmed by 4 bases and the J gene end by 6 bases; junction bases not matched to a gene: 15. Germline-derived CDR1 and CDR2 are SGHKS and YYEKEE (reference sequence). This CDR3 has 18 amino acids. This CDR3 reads CASSPDSGLAGGSNEQFF. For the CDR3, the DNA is TGTGCCAGCAGCCCGGATAGTGGGCTAGCGGGAGGTTCCAATGAGCAGTTCTTC.

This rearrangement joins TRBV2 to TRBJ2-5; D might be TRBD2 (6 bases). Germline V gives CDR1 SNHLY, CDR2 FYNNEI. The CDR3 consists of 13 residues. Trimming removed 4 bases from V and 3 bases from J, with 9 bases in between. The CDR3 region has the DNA TGTGCCAGCAGTGGCGGAGGGGAAGAGACCCAGTACTTC. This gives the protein CASSGGGEETQYF.